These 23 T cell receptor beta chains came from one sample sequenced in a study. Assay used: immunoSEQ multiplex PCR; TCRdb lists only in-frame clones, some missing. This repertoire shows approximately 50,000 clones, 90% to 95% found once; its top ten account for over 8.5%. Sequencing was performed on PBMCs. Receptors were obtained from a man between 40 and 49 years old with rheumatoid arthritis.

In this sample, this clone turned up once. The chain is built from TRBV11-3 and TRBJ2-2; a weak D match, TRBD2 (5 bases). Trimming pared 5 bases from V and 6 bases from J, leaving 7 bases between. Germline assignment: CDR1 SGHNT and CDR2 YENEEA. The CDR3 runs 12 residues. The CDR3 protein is CASSQRAGELFF. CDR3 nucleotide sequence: TGTGCCAGCAGCCAGAGGGCCGGGGAGCTGTTTTTT.

CDR3 protein: CASSLGSQETQYF. The CDR3 DNA reads as TGTGCCAGCAGCTTAGGAAGCCAAGAGACCCAGTACTTC. The chain employs TRBV7-2 and TRBJ2-5, with unresolved D. The CDR3 is 13 amino acids. Deletions cut 1 base from V and 1 base from J, with 4 bases between. Germline V gene lookup returns CDR1 SGHTA and CDR2 FQGNSA.

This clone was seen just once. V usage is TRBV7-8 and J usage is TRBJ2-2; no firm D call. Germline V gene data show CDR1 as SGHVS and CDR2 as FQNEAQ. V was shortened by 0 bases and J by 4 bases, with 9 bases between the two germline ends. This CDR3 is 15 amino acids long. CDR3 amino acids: CASSLAVFSTGELFF. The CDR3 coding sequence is TGTGCCAGCAGCTTAGCGGTATTCAGCACCGGGGAGCTGTTTTTT.

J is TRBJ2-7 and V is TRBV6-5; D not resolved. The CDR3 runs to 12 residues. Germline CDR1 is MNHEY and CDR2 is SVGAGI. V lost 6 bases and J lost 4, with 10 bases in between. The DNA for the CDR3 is TGTGCCAGCAGACCGGTAGGGTACGAGCAGTACTTC. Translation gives CASRPVGYEQYF.

As DNA, the CDR3 is TGTGCCACCAGAAGCGGGAGGTTAGGGTACGAGCAGTACTTC. It translates to CATRSGRLGYEQYF. The V gene is TRBV15, the J gene TRBJ2-7; TRBD2 agrees at 9 bases. Germline CDR1 LNHNV, CDR2 YYDKDF (reference sequence). The CDR3 consists of 14 residues. V gave up 6 bases and J gave up 4 bases; unmatched junction bases: 7.

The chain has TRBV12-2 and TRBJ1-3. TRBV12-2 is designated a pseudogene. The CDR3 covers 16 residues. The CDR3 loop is CASRTRDGLRGNTIYF. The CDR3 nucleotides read TGTGCAAGTCGCACCCGGGACGGATTACGTGGAAACACCATATATTTT.

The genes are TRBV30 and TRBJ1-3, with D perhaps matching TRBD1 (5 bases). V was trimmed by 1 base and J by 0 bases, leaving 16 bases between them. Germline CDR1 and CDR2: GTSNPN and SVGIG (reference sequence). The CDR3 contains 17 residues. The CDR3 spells CAWSAGDPGYSGNTIYF. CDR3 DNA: TGTGCCTGGAGTGCGGGGGATCCGGGTTACTCTGGAAACACCATATATTTT.

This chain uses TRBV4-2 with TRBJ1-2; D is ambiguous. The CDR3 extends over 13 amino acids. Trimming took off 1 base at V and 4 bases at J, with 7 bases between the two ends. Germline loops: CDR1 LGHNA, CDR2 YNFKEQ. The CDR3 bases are TGTGCCAGCAGCCAAGGGACCTCCTATGGCTACACCTTC. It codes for CASSQGTSYGYTF.

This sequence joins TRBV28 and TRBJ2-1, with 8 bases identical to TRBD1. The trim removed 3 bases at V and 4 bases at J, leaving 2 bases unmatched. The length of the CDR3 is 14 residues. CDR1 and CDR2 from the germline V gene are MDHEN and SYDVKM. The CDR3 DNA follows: TGTGCCAGCAGTTTCGACAGGGGTTACAATGAGCAGTTCTTC. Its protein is CASSFDRGYNEQFF. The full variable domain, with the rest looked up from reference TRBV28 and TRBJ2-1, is DVKVTQSSRYLVKRTGEKVFLECVQDMDHENMFWYRQDPGLGLRLIYFSYDVKMKEKGDIPEGYSVSREKKERFSLILESASTNQTSMYLCASSFDRGYNEQFFGPGTRLTVL.

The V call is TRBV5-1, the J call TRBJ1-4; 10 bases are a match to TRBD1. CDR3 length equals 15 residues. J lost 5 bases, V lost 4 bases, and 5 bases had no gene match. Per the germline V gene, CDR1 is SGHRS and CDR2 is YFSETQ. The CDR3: CASSGQGVKNEKLFF. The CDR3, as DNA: TGCGCCAGCAGCGGACAGGGGGTCAAGAATGAAAAACTGTTTTTT.

This chain's CDR3 is CASLRGPATNEKLFF. CDR3 nucleotides: TGTGCCAGCCTCAGGGGACCCGCAACTAATGAAAAACTGTTTTTT. J is TRBJ1-4 and V is TRBV2; maybe TRBD1 (6 bases). The CDR3 covers 15 residues. Germline V gene lookup returns CDR1 SNHLY and CDR2 FYNNEI. V lost 8 bases and J lost 0, with 13 bases in between.

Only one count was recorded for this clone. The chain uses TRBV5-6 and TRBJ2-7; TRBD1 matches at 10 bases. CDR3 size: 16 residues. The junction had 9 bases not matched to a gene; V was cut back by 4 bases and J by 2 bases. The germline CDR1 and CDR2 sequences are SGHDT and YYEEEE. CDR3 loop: CASSLGTGAPTYEQYF. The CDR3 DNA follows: TGTGCCAGCAGCCTCGGGACAGGGGCCCCAACCTACGAGCAGTACTTC.

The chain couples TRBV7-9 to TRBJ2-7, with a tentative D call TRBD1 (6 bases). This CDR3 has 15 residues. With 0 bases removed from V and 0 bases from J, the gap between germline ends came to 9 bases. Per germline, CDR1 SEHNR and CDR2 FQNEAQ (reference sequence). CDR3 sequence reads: CASSLADRLSYEQYF. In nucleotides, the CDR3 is TGTGCCAGCAGCTTAGCGGACAGACTCTCCTACGAGCAGTACTTC.

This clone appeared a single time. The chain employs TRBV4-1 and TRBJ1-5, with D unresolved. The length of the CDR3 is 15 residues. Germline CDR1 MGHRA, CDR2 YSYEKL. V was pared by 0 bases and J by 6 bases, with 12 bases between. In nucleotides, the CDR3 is TGCGCCAGCAGCCAAGAAAGCCGGGAGGGTCAGCCCCAGCATTTT. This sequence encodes CASSQESREGQPQHF.

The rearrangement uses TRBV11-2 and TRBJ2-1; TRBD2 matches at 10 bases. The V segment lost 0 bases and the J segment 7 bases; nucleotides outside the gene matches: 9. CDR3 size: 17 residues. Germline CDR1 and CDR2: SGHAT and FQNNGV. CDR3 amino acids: CASSLDSRASGGNEQFF. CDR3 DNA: TGTGCCAGCAGCTTAGATAGTAGGGCTAGCGGGGGAAATGAGCAGTTCTTC.

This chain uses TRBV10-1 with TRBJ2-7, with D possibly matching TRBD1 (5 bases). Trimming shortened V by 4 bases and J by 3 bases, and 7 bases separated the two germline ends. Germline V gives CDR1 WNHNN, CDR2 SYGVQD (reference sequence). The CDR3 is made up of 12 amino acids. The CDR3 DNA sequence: TGCGCCAGCAGTGGGACACACTACGAGCAGTACTTC. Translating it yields CASSGTHYEQYF.

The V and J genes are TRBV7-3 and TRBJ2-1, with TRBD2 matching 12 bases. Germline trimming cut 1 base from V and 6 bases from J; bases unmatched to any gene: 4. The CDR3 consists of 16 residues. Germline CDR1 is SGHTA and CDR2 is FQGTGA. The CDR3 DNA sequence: TGTGCCAGCAGCTTAAGGCTAGCGGGAGGGCGCAATGAGCAGTTCTTC. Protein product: CASSLRLAGGRNEQFF.

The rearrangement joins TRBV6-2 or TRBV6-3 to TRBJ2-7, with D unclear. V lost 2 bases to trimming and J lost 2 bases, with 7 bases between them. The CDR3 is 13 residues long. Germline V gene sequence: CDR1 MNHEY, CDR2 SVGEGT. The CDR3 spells CASSYGQTYEQYF. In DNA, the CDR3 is TGTGCCAGCAGTTACGGTCAGACCTACGAGCAGTACTTC.

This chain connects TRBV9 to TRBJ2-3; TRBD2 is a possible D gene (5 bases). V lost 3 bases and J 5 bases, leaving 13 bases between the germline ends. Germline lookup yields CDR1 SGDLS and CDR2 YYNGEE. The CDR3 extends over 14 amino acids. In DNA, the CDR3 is TGTGCCAGCAGCGCCCAGGTCGGGATAGATACGCAGTATTTT. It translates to CASSAQVGIDTQYF.

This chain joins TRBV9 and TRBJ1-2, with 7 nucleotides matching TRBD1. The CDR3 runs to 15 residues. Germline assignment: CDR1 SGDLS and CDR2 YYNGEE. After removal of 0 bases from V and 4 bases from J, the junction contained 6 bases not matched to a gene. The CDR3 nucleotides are TGTGCCAGCAGCGTAGAGGGGACAGACCTCTATGGCTACACCTTC. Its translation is CASSVEGTDLYGYTF.

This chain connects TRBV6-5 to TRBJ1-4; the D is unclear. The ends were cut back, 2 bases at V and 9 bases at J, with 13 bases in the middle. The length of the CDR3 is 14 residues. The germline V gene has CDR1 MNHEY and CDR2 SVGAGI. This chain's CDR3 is CASSYEGGGKKLFF. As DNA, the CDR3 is TGTGCCAGCAGTTACGAGGGAGGTGGGAAAAAACTGTTTTTT.

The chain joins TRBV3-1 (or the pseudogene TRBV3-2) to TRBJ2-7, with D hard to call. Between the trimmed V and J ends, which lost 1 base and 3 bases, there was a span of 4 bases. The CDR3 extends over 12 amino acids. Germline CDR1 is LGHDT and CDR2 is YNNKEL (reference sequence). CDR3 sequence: CASSQGIYEQYF. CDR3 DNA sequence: TGTGCCAGCAGCCAAGGGATCTACGAGCAGTACTTC.

As DNA, the CDR3 is TGTGCCAGTAGTCTTCCGGGACAGATTGGGCTCGTGAATCAGCCCCAGCATTTT. Its translation is CASSLPGQIGLVNQPQHF. V usage is TRBV19 and J usage is TRBJ1-5, with 7 positions matching TRBD1. The CDR3 has 18 amino acids. With 5 bases clipped from V and 4 bases from J, the junction kept 17 bases outside the gene matches. Per germline, CDR1 LNHDA and CDR2 SQIVND (reference sequence).